This TCR beta chain is drawn from a study of cytomegalovirus exposure and HLA in healthy donors. General study points: The listing of fewer than 200 TCR beta chains classed them as cytomegalovirus-associated. The Asian-associated ancestry cluster reportedly had fewer N-insertions than the approximately 610-donor mean in a later analysis.

PCR primers comprised 60 Vbeta and 13 Jbeta primers. Authors' analysis steps: Roughly 83 million unique TCR beta chains, roughly 11 million of them shared, were counted by a later analysis. Profiled with immunoSEQ multiplex PCR; TCRdb holds only in-frame clones, not every one. V, J and clone size were drawn from that table, and D and trimming were deduced from the DNA. This sample has some 190,000 clones, with 77% found just once. This clone was seen more than once but under ten times. Its antigen remains unknown. Source material: PBMCs. The clonotype comes from a man younger than 35 in good health and CMV-seronegative.

The CDR3 DNA follows: TGTGCCAGCAGTGCGCCGCGGGGGGGCGGGAGGTATGAGCAGTTCTTC. Residues: CASSAPRGGGRYEQFF. The V and J genes are TRBV6-1 and TRBJ2-1, with TRBD2 matching 9 bases. The CDR3 runs 16 residues. Unmatched junction bases numbered 12, after V lost 4 bases and J lost 8 bases. The V gene's germline CDR1 is MNHNS and CDR2 SASEGT.